This record covers a single T cell receptor (beta chain). The data stem from a study of blood T cell repertoires in COVID-19. Whole-study context: Some COVID-19 samples were acute and others convalescent; all came from the United States, Italy and Spain. Sources were T cells, B-cell-depleted T cells, or PBMCs; the material itself was cDNA or gDNA.

The ends were cut back, 3 bases at V and 4 bases at J, with 12 bases in the middle. The CDR3 sequence is 16 residues long. From germline, CDR1 is KGHDR and CDR2 SFDVKD. Study processing details: Estimation of nucleated cell counts was performed using reference gene primer amplification. Sequencing used immunoSEQ multiplex PCR; TCRdb keeps in-frame clones, though not all of them. D and trimming were read from the DNA, whereas the V and J calls and clone size are those reported in that table. This table has 60,000 to 65,000 clones, roughly 87% appearing once. V is TRBV24-1 and J is TRBJ2-6; D may be TRBD2 (6 bases). The source is a man over 45 with active COVID-19. Sequenced sample: peripheral blood. The DNA of the CDR3 is TGTGCCACCAGTGATCCCTGGGAGGCCGGGGCCAACGTCCTGACTTTC. Protein sequence: CATSDPWEAGANVLTF.